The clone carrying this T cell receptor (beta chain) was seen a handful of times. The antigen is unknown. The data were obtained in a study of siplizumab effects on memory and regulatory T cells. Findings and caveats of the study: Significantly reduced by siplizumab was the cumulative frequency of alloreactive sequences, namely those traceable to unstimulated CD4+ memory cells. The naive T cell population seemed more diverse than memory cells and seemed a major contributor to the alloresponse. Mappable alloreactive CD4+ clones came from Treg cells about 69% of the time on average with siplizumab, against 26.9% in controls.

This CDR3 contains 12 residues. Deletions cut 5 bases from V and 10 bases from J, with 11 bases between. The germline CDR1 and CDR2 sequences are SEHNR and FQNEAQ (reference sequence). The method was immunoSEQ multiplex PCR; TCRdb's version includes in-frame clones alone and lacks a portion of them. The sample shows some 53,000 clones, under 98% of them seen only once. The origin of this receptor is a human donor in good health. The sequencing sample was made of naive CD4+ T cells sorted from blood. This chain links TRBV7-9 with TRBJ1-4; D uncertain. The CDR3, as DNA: TGTGCCAGCAGCACCCGATGGGGAAAACTGTTTTTT. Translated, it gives CASSTRWGKLFF.